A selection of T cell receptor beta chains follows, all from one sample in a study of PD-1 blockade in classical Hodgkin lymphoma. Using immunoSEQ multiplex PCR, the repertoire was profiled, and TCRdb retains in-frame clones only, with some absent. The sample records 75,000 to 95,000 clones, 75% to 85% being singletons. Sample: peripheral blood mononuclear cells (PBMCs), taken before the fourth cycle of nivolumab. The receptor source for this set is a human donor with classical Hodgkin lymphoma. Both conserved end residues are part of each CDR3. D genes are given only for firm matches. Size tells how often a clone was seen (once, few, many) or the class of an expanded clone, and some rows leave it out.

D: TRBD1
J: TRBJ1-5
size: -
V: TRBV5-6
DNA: TGTGCCAGCAGCACCACAGGGGCCGCTCAGCCCCAGCATTTT
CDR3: CASSTTGAAQPQHF

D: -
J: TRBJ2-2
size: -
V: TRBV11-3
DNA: TGTGCCAGCAGCACACTACAGGGATTCGGGGAGCTGTTTTTT
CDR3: CASSTLQGFGELFF

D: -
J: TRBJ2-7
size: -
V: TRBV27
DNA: TGTGCCAGCAGTCCTGCTCGGAGTCAAGGGGCCTACGAGCAGTACTTC
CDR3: CASSPARSQGAYEQYF

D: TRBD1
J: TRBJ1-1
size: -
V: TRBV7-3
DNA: TGTGCCAGCAGCGAATCCGGGACAGGGGGCCCTCAGGCTTTCTTT
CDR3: CASSESGTGGPQAFF

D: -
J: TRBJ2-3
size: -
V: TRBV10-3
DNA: TGTGCCATCACTAGCACAGATACGCAGTATTTT
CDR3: CAITSTDTQYF

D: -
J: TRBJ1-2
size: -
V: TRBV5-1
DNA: TGCGCCAGCAGCTCTATGACAGGCCTTGATGGCTACACCTTC
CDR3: CASSSMTGLDGYTF

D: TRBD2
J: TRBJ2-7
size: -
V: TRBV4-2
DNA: TGTGCCAGCAGCCAAGTAGCGGGAGGGGCTGTCTACGAGCAGTACTTC
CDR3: CASSQVAGGAVYEQYF

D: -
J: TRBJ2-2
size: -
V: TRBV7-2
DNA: TGTGCCAGCAGCTTAGGGGTACAAACCGGGGAGCTGTTTTTT
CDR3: CASSLGVQTGELFF

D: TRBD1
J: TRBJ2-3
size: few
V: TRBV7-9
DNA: TGTGCCAGCAGCTCCAGGACAGGGGGCATCGATACGCAGTATTTT
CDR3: CASSSRTGGIDTQYF

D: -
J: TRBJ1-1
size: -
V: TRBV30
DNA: TGTGCCTGGAGCTACTCTACGAGGGGCACTGAAGCTTTCTTT
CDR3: CAWSYSTRGTEAFF

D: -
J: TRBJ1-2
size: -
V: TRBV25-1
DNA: TGTGCCAGCAGTCTAGGTGGACAGACCCACACCTTGGGCTACACCTTC
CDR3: CASSLGGQTHTLGYTF

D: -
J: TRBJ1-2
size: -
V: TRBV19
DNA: TGTGCCAGTAGTATTCTGAACTATGGCTACACCTTC
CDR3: CASSILNYGYTF

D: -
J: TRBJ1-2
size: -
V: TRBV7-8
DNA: TGTGCCAGCAGCTCTGGGTTGGGCAGGGACTATGGCTACACCTTC
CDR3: CASSSGLGRDYGYTF

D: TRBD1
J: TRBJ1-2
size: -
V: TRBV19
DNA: TGTGCCAGTAGCCTCCTCAGGGGGGAGGGCTACACCTTC
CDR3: CASSLLRGEGYTF

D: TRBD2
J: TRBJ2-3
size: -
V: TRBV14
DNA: TGTGCCAGCAGCCAAGATACGGGAGGGCCGTTAGATACGCAGTATTTT
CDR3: CASSQDTGGPLDTQYF

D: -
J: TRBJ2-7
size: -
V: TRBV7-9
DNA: TGTGCCAGCAGCCCGGGGACACTCATCTACTACGAGCAGTACTTC
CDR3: CASSPGTLIYYEQYF

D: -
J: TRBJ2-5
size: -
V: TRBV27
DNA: TGTGCTACCGGGGACCCAGGTAGAGGGGTCAAAGAGACCCAGTACTTC
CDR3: CATGDPGRGVKETQYF

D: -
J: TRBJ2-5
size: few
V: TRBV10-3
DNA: TGTGCCATCAGTGGGGGACAAGAGGAGACCCAGTACTTC
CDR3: CAISGGQEETQYF

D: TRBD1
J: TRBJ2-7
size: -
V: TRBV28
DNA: TGTGCCAGCAGACTCACAGGGGGCACCTACGAGCAGTACTTC
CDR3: CASRLTGGTYEQYF

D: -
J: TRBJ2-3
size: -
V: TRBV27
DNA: TGTGCCAGCAGTTTCAGCCGTAGCACAGATACGCAGTATTTT
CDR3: CASSFSRSTDTQYF

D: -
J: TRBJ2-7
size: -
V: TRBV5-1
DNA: TGCGCCAGCAGCCCCCGGGTGGGGCGGGCCTACGAGCAGTACTTC
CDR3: CASSPRVGRAYEQYF

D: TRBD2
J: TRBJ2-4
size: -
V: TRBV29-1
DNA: TGCAGCGTCACCGGGACTAGCGGGAGAGGAGACATTCAGTACTTC
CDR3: CSVTGTSGRGDIQYF

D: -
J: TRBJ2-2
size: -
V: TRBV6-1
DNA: TGTGCCAGCAGCGTTTGGGGCGGCGGGGAGCTGTTTTTT
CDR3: CASSVWGGGELFF

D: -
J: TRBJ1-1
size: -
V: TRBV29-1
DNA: TGCAGCGTTGTTTGGAAGGCGAACACTGAAGCTTTCTTT
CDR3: CSVVWKANTEAFF

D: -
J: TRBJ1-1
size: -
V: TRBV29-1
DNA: TGCAGCGTTGAGTTCCTCCCGAACACTGAAGCTTTCTTT
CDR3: CSVEFLPNTEAFF

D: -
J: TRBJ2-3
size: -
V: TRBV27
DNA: TGTGCCAGCAGTTTACGGAAGGGAGGGGGGACAGATACGCAGTATTTT
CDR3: CASSLRKGGGTDTQYF

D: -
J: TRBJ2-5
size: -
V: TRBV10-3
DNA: TGTGCCATCAGTGCTGGCGGCCAGGGAGAGACCCAGTACTTC
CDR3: CAISAGGQGETQYF

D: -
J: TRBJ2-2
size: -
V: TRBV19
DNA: TGTGCCAGTAGTGCCGACAGGACCGGGGAGCTGTTTTTT
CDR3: CASSADRTGELFF

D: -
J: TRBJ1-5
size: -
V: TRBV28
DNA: TGTGCCAGCAGTTTATTAGGGGGATCTCAGCCCCAGCATTTT
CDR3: CASSLLGGSQPQHF

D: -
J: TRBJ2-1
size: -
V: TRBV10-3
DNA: TGTGCCATCAGCCCCGAGGTTCCTGAGCAGTTCTTC
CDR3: CAISPEVPEQFF

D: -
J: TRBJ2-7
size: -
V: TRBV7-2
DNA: TGTGCCAGCACCAAGCCGGAACAGGGCGCCTACGAGCAGTACTTC
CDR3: CASTKPEQGAYEQYF

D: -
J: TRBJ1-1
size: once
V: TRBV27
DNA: TGTGCCAGCAGTCCCGGGGTCGTTGGCGCCACTGAAGCTTTCTTT
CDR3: CASSPGVVGATEAFF

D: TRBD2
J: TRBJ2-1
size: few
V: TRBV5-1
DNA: TGCGCCAGCAGCTTGGCTATTAGCGGGAGTGGCTACAATGAGCAGTTCTTC
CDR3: CASSLAISGSGYNEQFF

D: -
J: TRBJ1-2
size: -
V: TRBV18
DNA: TGTGCCAGCTCACCAGGGACGGTCTATGGCTACACCTTC
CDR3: CASSPGTVYGYTF

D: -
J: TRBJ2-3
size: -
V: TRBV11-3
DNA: TGTGCCAGCAGCTTAGGTTTGGACCCGACCACAGATACGCAGTATTTT
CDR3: CASSLGLDPTTDTQYF

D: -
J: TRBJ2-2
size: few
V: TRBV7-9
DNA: TGTGCCAGCGTGGACACCGGGGAGCTGTTTTTT
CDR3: CASVDTGELFF

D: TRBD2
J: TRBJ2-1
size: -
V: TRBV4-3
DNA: TGCGCCAGCAGCCACGCACTAGCGGGAGGGCATGAGCAGTTCTTC
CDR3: CASSHALAGGHEQFF

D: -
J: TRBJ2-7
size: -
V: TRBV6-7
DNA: TGTGCCAGCAGTCGTCGCCGGGCGGAAGAGCAGTACTTC
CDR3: CASSRRRAEEQYF

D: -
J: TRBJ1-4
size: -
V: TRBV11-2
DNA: TGTGCCAGCAGCCCGATAAGCCCCTATGAAAAACTGTTTTTT
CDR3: CASSPISPYEKLFF

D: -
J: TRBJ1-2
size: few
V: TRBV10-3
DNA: TGTGCCATCAGTGAGTTTGGCAGCGGAAACTATGGCTACACCTTC
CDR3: CAISEFGSGNYGYTF

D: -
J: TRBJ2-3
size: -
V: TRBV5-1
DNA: TGCGCCAGCAGCATCCAGGGCACCGCAGATACGCAGTATTTT
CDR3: CASSIQGTADTQYF

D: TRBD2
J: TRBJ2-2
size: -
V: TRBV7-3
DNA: TGTGCCAGCAGTCGGGGGGCGAACACCGGGGAGCTGTTTTTT
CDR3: CASSRGANTGELFF

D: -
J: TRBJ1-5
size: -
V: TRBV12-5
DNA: TGTGCTAGTGGTTTTGGTTGGGTAGGCAATCAGCCCCAGCATTTT
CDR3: CASGFGWVGNQPQHF

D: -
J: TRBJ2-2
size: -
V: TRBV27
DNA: TGTGCCAGCAGTTTTTGGACCGGGGAGCTGTTTTTT
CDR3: CASSFWTGELFF

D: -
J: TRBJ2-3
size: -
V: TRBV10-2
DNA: TGCGCCAGCAGTGAGGTCGGGAGTCATACAGATACGCAGTATTTT
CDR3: CASSEVGSHTDTQYF

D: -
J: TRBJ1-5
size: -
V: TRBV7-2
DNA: TGTGCCAGCTCCCGGGGGACGGAACAGCCCCAGCATTTT
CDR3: CASSRGTEQPQHF

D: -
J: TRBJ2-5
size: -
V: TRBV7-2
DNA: TGTGCCAGCAGCCGGGTTGAGACCCAGTACTTC
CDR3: CASSRVETQYF

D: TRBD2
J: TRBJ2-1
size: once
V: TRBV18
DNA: TGTGCCAGCTCACCACCCCCGTCCTTAGCGGGAGGATCGTACAATGAGCAGTTCTTC
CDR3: CASSPPPSLAGGSYNEQFF

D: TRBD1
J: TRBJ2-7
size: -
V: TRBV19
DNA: TGTGCCAGTAGTGATTTTGGGACAGGGGGATACGAGCAGTACTTC
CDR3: CASSDFGTGGYEQYF